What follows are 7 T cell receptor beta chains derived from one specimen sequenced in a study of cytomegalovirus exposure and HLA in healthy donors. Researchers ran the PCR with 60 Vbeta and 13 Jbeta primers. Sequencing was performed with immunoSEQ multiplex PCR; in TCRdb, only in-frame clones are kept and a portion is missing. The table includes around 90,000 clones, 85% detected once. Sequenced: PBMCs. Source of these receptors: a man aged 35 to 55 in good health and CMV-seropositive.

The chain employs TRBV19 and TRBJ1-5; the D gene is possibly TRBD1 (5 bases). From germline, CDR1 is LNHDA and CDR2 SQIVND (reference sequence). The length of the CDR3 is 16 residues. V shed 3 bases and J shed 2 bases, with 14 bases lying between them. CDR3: CASSIPPGLGNQPQHF. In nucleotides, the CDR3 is TGTGCCAGTAGTATTCCCCCAGGGTTAGGCAATCAGCCCCAGCATTTT. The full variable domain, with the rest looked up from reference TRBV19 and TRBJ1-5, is DGGITQSPKYLFRKEGQNVTLSCEQNLNHDAMYWYRQDPGQGLRLIYYSQIVNDFQKGDIAEGYSVSREKKESFPLTVTSAQKNPTAFYLCASSIPPGLGNQPQHFGDGTRLSIL.

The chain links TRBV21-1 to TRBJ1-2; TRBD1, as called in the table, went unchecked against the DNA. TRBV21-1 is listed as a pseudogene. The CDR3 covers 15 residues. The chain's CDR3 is CASSKRNRGDTGYTF. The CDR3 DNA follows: TGTGCCAGCAGCAAACGTAACAGGGGGGATACTGGCTACACCTTC.

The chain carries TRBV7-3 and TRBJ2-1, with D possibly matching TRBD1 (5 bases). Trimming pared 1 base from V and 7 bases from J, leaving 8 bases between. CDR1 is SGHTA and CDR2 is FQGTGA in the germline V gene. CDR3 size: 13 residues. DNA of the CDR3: TGTGCCAGCAGCTTAAAAAGACAGAATGAGCAGTTCTTC. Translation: CASSLKRQNEQFF.

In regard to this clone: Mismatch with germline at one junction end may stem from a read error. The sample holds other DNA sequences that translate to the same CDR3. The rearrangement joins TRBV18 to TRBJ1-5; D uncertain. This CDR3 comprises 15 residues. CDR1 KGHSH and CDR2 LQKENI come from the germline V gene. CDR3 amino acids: CASSPSAGINQPQHF. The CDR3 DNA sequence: TGCGCCAGCTCACCCTCTGCAGGTATCAATCAGCCCCAGCATTTT.

CDR3 loop: CASSLGQGNTEAFF. DNA for the CDR3: TGTGCCAGCAGCTTAGGTCAGGGAAACACTGAAGCTTTCTTT. The chain uses TRBV7-9 and TRBJ1-1; D possibly corresponds to TRBD1 (5 bases). The CDR3 has 14 residues. With 1 base removed from V and 2 bases from J, the gap between germline ends came to 8 bases. The germline gives CDR1 SEHNR, CDR2 FQNEAQ (reference sequence).

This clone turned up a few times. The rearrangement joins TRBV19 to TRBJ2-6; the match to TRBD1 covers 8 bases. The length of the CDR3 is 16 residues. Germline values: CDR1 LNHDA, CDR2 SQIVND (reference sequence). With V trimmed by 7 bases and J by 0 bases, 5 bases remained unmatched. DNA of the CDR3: TGTGCCAGTAAGGGGACAGGCATCTCTGGGGCCAACGTCCTGACTTTC. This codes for CASKGTGISGANVLTF.

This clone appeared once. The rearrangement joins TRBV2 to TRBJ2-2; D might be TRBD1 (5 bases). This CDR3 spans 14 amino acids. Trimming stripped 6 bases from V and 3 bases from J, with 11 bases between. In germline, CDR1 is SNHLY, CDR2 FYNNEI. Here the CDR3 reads CASRQGSHTGELFF. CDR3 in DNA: TGTGCCAGCAGGCAGGGTTCCCACACCGGGGAGCTGTTTTTT.